This T cell receptor beta chain was retrieved from a study of blood T cell repertoires in COVID-19. On the study more broadly: The analysed material was cDNA or gDNA that came from T cells, B-cell-depleted T cells, or PBMCs.

Authors' methods: For nucleated cells, counts were estimated from reference gene primer amplification. Sequencing used immunoSEQ multiplex PCR; TCRdb keeps in-frame clones, though not all of them. The D gene and trimming were derived from the DNA, and the V and J assignments and clone size from that table. The sample lists 140,000 or so clones, just under 90% occurring once. V shed 1 base and J shed 4 bases, with 17 bases lying between them. The germline V gene has CDR1 LNHDA and CDR2 SQIVND (reference sequence). The CDR3 runs to 17 residues. This sequence originates from a woman aged 80 or over with acute or convalescent COVID-19. V usage is TRBV19 and J usage is TRBJ2-1; tentative D call: TRBD1 (8 bases). Specimen: peripheral blood. CDR3 bases: TGTGCCAGTAGTATAGCCCTCAGGGGGCGGGGGTACAATGAGCAGTTCTTC. It yields the protein CASSIALRGRGYNEQFF.